The 22 T cell receptor beta chains below all came from one sample that was sequenced in a study of blood T cell repertoires in COVID-19. Clones were read by immunoSEQ multiplex PCR, and TCRdb kept only the in-frame ones, dropping some. The sample holds 200,000 to 300,000 clones, around 84% seen once. Sequenced sample: peripheral blood. The receptors stem from a man in his 60s with acute or convalescent COVID-19.

V and J are TRBV6-2 or TRBV6-3 and TRBJ2-7, with a tentative D call TRBD1 (6 bases). From germline, CDR1 is MNHEY and CDR2 SVGEGT. This CDR3 has 16 residues. The ends were cut back, 2 bases at V and 2 bases at J, with 16 bases in the middle. The CDR3 is CASSYPRQVPTYEQYF. The CDR3 DNA is TGTGCCAGCAGTTACCCCCGACAGGTGCCCACCTACGAGCAGTACTTC.

The chain recombines TRBV28 with TRBJ1-1; a weak D match, TRBD1 (6 bases). The V gene lost 4 bases and the J gene lost 1 base, with 10 bases spanning the gap. The CDR3 spans 14 residues. The germline gives CDR1 MDHEN, CDR2 SYDVKM. Written as DNA, the CDR3 is TGTGCCAGCAGTTCGCCGGGACAGAACACTGAAGCTTTCTTT. Residues: CASSSPGQNTEAFF.

The V call is TRBV3-1 (or the pseudogene TRBV3-2), the J call TRBJ1-4, with D tentatively TRBD1 (5 bases). The CDR3 sequence is 14 residues long. V lost 4 bases to trimming and J lost 12 bases, with 18 bases between them. The germline gives CDR1 LGHDT, CDR2 YNNKEL (reference sequence). The CDR3 DNA follows: TGTGCCAGCAGCCCCCCAGGCCCGGGGGTAGAACTGTTTTTT. Protein: CASSPPGPGVELFF.

The chain couples TRBV6-5 to TRBJ2-7; weak D call: TRBD1 (6 bases). The CDR3 extends over 16 amino acids. Between the trimmed V and J ends, which lost 4 bases and 4 bases, there was a span of 20 bases. Germline CDR1 and CDR2: MNHEY and SVGAGI. CDR3 DNA: TGTGCCAGCAGTTCCCCGGGACACCAGTTTAAGTACGAGCAGTACTTC. It encodes CASSSPGHQFKYEQYF.

This clone was detected only a few times. J is TRBJ1-1 and V is TRBV9; possible D gene TRBD1, 6 bases. Trimming pared 0 bases from V and 0 bases from J, leaving 12 bases between. Germline assignment: CDR1 SGDLS and CDR2 YYNGEE. The CDR3 contains 16 residues. DNA of the CDR3: TGTGCCAGCAGCGTAGGGCAGGGGAGAATGAACACTGAAGCTTTCTTT. Its translation: CASSVGQGRMNTEAFF.

For this clone: Other DNA sequences in this specimen translate into the identical CDR3. The chain combines TRBV15 with TRBJ2-5; TRBD1 is a possible D gene (5 bases). The CDR3 consists of 14 residues. Germline V gene lookup returns CDR1 LNHNV and CDR2 YYDKDF (reference sequence). The ends were cut back, 1 base at V and 3 bases at J, with 9 bases in the middle. The CDR3 region has the DNA TGTGCCACCAGCAGAGGGCAGGGAAAAGAGACCCAGTACTTC. This encodes CATSRGQGKETQYF.

The chain is built from TRBV19 and TRBJ2-7; 10 nucleotides align to TRBD1. The CDR3 runs 17 residues. V was clipped by 5 bases and J by 0 bases; unmatched bases: 10. The germline V gene encodes CDR1 LNHDA and CDR2 SQIVND (reference sequence). CDR3 nucleotides: TGTGCCAGTAGTCCCGCCCCGGGACAGGGGTCCTCCTACGAGCAGTACTTC. It yields the protein CASSPAPGQGSSYEQYF.

V and J are TRBV5-4 and TRBJ2-3; D is unclear. V lost 0 bases and J lost 6, with 5 bases in between. This CDR3 has 12 residues. The germline CDR1 and CDR2 sequences are SGHNT and YYREEE (reference sequence). The CDR3, as DNA: TGTGCCAGCAGCTTGGTATCGGATACGCAGTATTTT. Protein: CASSLVSDTQYF.

A remark on this clone: Other DNA sequences from this sample encode an identical CDR3 as well. The chain has TRBV4-2 and TRBJ1-5, with D perhaps matching TRBD1 (6 bases). Trimming took off 0 bases at V and 6 bases at J, with 12 bases between the two ends. The germline CDR1 and CDR2 sequences are LGHNA and YNFKEQ. This CDR3 contains 15 residues. The CDR3 loop reads CASSQEGGGGQPQHF. In nucleotides, the CDR3 is TGTGCCAGCAGCCAAGAGGGGGGAGGGGGTCAGCCCCAGCATTTT.

This clone was counted only a few times. This chain links TRBV7-3 with TRBJ2-1, with D perhaps TRBD1 (5 bases). The CDR3 is 13 amino acids. Deletions cut 5 bases from V and 7 bases from J, with 12 bases between. Per germline, CDR1 SGHTA and CDR2 FQGTGA. The CDR3 region has the DNA TGTGCCAGCAGCGAGAACCAGGGTAATGAGCAGTTCTTC. Encoded protein: CASSENQGNEQFF.

The rearrangement links TRBV19 to TRBJ1-1, with unresolved D. V was pared by 3 bases and J by 0 bases, with 8 bases between. Germline V gene lookup returns CDR1 LNHDA and CDR2 SQIVND (reference sequence). CDR3 length equals 14 residues. The CDR3, as DNA: TGTGCCAGTAGTATGTGGGCCGTGAACACTGAAGCTTTCTTT. Its protein product is CASSMWAVNTEAFF.

The chain couples TRBV28 to TRBJ2-6, with 10 bases fitting TRBD1. Per the germline V gene, CDR1 is MDHEN and CDR2 is SYDVKM. The CDR3 extends over 17 amino acids. The V segment lost 5 bases and the J segment 2 bases; nucleotides outside the gene matches: 6. The chain's CDR3 is CASSPGQGSPGANVLTF. The CDR3, as DNA: TGTGCCAGCAGTCCGGGACAGGGGTCACCTGGGGCCAACGTCCTGACTTTC.

The gene calls are TRBV30 and TRBJ2-3, with D tentatively TRBD2 (5 bases). With 0 bases removed from V and 10 bases from J, the gap between germline ends came to 14 bases. Germline-derived CDR1 and CDR2 are GTSNPN and SVGIG (reference sequence). The CDR3 runs 13 residues. The CDR3 DNA sequence: TGTGCCTGGAGTGTAAGCCCAACCGGGGCGCAGTATTTT. As protein: CAWSVSPTGAQYF.

In the case of this clone: Other nucleotide sequences from this sample produce the same CDR3. The genes are TRBV5-4 and TRBJ1-5; TRBD1 matches 7 bases. The CDR3 has 13 amino acids. J lost 7 bases, V lost 0 bases, and 1 base had no gene match. The germline CDR1 and CDR2 sequences are SGHNT and YYREEE (reference sequence). In DNA, the CDR3 is TGTGCCAGCAGCTTGGGAGGGGGCCAGCCCCAGCATTTT. Its protein is CASSLGGGQPQHF.

This rearrangement joins TRBV18 to TRBJ2-7; 15 nucleotides align to TRBD2. The CDR3 runs 16 residues. The V segment lost 6 bases and the J segment 2 bases; nucleotides outside the gene matches: 5. CDR1 is KGHSH and CDR2 is LQKENI in the germline V gene. The CDR3 protein is CASSAGLAGGAYEQYF. The DNA of the CDR3 is TGTGCCAGCTCCGCGGGACTAGCGGGGGGTGCCTACGAGCAGTACTTC.

The chain combines TRBV18 with TRBJ2-3; 7 bases agree with TRBD2. Per germline, CDR1 KGHSH and CDR2 LQKENI. With V trimmed by 0 bases and J by 2 bases, 8 bases remained unmatched. The CDR3 extends over 17 amino acids. Here the CDR3 reads CASSPPVTAGPTDTQYF. DNA for the CDR3: TGTGCCAGCTCACCACCGGTAACAGCGGGACCCACAGATACGCAGTATTTT.

The V call is TRBV5-1, the J call TRBJ2-7; 10 bases match TRBD2. Germline loops: CDR1 SGHRS, CDR2 YFSETQ. The V gene end was trimmed by 1 base and the J gene end by 0 bases; junction bases not matched to a gene: 7. This CDR3 spans 17 amino acids. This CDR3 is CASSLWLAGASSYEQYF. The CDR3 DNA follows: TGCGCCAGCAGCTTGTGGCTAGCGGGGGCCTCCTCCTACGAGCAGTACTTC.

The chain links TRBV7-8 to TRBJ1-1; maybe TRBD1 (5 bases). CDR3 length: 13 residues. CDR1 is SGHVS and CDR2 is FQNEAQ in the germline V gene. Trimming pared 6 bases from V and 1 base from J, leaving 9 bases between. DNA for the CDR3: TGTGCCAGCAGTGGACATTGGAACACTGAAGCTTTCTTT. Amino acid sequence: CASSGHWNTEAFF.

The chain is built from TRBV11-2 and TRBJ2-7, with 7 bases aligning to TRBD2. Germline CDR1 is SGHAT and CDR2 is FQNNGV. The CDR3 totals 15 residues. Trimming took 5 bases from V and 3 from J; bases not matched to a gene: 10. The CDR3 DNA reads TGTGCCAGCAGCCCCGGACTAGGGGTTCTCTACGAGCAGTACTTC. This sequence encodes CASSPGLGVLYEQYF.

A few counts support this clone. The chain has TRBV4-2 and TRBJ2-1, with 7 bases lining up with TRBD1. The V segment lost 7 bases and the J segment 5 bases; nucleotides outside the gene matches: 11. The CDR3 consists of 15 residues. Per the germline V gene, CDR1 is LGHNA and CDR2 is YNFKEQ. DNA of the CDR3: TGTGCCAGCACCACCGGGACAGAGGATCACAATGAGCAGTTCTTC. Translated, it gives CASTTGTEDHNEQFF.

This clone was counted between two and nine times. This chain joins TRBV19 and TRBJ1-5, with TRBD1 as a possible D gene (5 bases). The CDR3 runs 15 residues. Deletions cut 6 bases from V and 1 base from J, with 13 bases between. Germline CDR1 and CDR2: LNHDA and SQIVND (reference sequence). CDR3 bases: TGTGCCAGTAGCCTAGGGGTGTTCAGCAATCAGCCCCAGCATTTT. This encodes CASSLGVFSNQPQHF.

The V gene is TRBV19, the J gene TRBJ2-2; D remains ambiguous. V dropped 3 bases and J dropped 3 bases, with 8 bases sitting between them. The length of the CDR3 is 14 residues. Germline V CDR1 and CDR2: LNHDA, SQIVND (reference sequence). Written as DNA, the CDR3 is TGTGCCAGTAGTATTAGTCCTGACACCGGGGAGCTGTTTTTT. It encodes CASSISPDTGELFF.